The 13 T cell receptor beta chains in this list originate from one sample, sequenced in a study of radiotherapy plus CTLA-4 blockade in lung cancer. Only in-frame clones appear in the TCRdb table, and some are missing; sequencing was by immunoSEQ multiplex PCR. Of fewer than 35,000 clones in the sample, around 74% were seen once. The sample consisted of peripheral blood, taken from a patient treated with radiotherapy plus ipilimumab. Receptors originate from a human donor with non-small cell lung cancer that progressed on radiotherapy plus ipilimumab.

The J gene is TRBJ1-4, the V gene TRBV10-3, with 8 nucleotides matching TRBD1. Losses at the gene ends were 0 bases for V and 11 bases for J; bases not matched to a gene: 2. From germline, CDR1 is ENHRY and CDR2 SYGVKD. The CDR3 is made up of 13 amino acids. The CDR3 sequence is CAISESGTGKLFF. CDR3 in DNA: TGTGCCATCAGTGAGTCGGGGACAGGTAAACTGTTTTTT.

J is TRBJ1-5 and V is TRBV6-5; unclear D gene. The V gene's germline CDR1 is MNHEY and CDR2 SVGAGI. The CDR3 has 13 amino acids. V was pared by 2 bases and J by 2 bases, with 4 bases between. CDR3 loop: CASSYGGNQPQHF. The CDR3 region has the DNA TGTGCCAGCAGTTACGGGGGCAATCAGCCCCAGCATTTT.

This chain joins TRBV27 and TRBJ1-3, with D possibly matching TRBD1 (5 bases). The CDR3 contains 18 residues. From germline, CDR1 is MNHEY and CDR2 SMNVEV (reference sequence). V was shortened by 5 bases and J by 0 bases, with 20 bases between the two germline ends. The CDR3 protein is CASSPLLGQGLSGNTIYF. CDR3 nucleotides: TGTGCCAGCAGTCCCCTCCTTGGTCAGGGCCTCTCTGGAAACACCATATATTTT.

The chain uses TRBV28 and TRBJ1-5; TRBD1 matches 10 bases. CDR1 and CDR2 from the germline V gene are MDHEN and SYDVKM. With V trimmed by 6 bases and J by 3 bases, 5 bases remained unmatched. The CDR3 runs 15 residues. The CDR3: CASSLGTGVNQPQHF. Written as DNA, the CDR3 is TGTGCCAGCAGCTTAGGGACAGGGGTCAATCAGCCCCAGCATTTT.

V gene TRBV5-6 combines with J gene TRBJ2-6, with D possibly TRBD2 on 5 matching bases. V gave up 0 bases and J gave up 2 bases, with 9 bases separating them. The CDR3 is 16 residues long. The germline V gene has CDR1 SGHDT and CDR2 YYEEEE. The CDR3 nucleotides are TGTGCCAGCAGCTTGGCGGGGTCCGCTGGGGCCAACGTCCTGACTTTC. Translated, it gives CASSLAGSAGANVLTF.

This chain uses TRBV28 with TRBJ2-3, with a weak D call TRBD2 (6 bases). Per germline, CDR1 MDHEN and CDR2 SYDVKM. CDR3 length equals 16 residues. V dropped 4 bases and J dropped 4 bases, with 18 bases sitting between them. The CDR3 region is CASSYPSVEGSDTQYF. The CDR3 region has the DNA TGTGCCAGCAGTTACCCTTCCGTGGAGGGATCAGATACGCAGTATTTT.

The chain employs TRBV7-8 and TRBJ1-4; possible D gene TRBD1, 5 bases. This CDR3 is built from 12 residues. Trimming left V 5 bases short and J 11 bases short, with 12 bases between. CDR1 is SGHVS, CDR2 FQNEAQ, per germline. The CDR3 here is CASSPVREKLFF. The CDR3 bases are TGTGCCAGCAGCCCCGTCAGGGAGAAACTGTTTTTT.

The rearrangement uses TRBV7-9 and TRBJ1-1; D not resolved. This CDR3 contains 13 residues. The germline V and J ends were trimmed by 1 base and 10 bases, with 13 bases remaining between them. Germline V gives CDR1 SEHNR, CDR2 FQNEAQ (reference sequence). As DNA, the CDR3 is TGTGCCAGCAGCTTAGGAACAGTGGATGGAGCTTTCTTT. It is translated as CASSLGTVDGAFF.

The chain couples TRBV11-3 to TRBJ2-3, with TRBD2 matching over 15 bases. The CDR3 runs to 16 residues. V gave up 5 bases and J gave up 4 bases; unmatched junction bases: 4. The germline gives CDR1 SGHNT, CDR2 YENEEA. Here the CDR3 DNA reads TGTGCCAGCAGCCTCGGACTAGCGGGGGGGCCAGATACGCAGTATTTT. It translates to CASSLGLAGGPDTQYF.

This clone was counted a few times. This sequence joins TRBV19 and TRBJ1-6, with D unresolved. V was pared by 6 bases and J by 8 bases, with 11 bases between. Germline CDR1 is LNHDA and CDR2 is SQIVND (reference sequence). The CDR3 has 13 amino acids. The CDR3 loop reads CASSPDIDSPLHF. CDR3 in DNA: TGTGCCAGTAGCCCAGATATTGATTCACCCCTCCACTTT.

The J gene is TRBJ2-3, the V gene TRBV2, with D possibly TRBD2 on 6 matching bases. The V gene lost 8 bases and the J gene lost 9 bases, with 24 bases spanning the gap. This CDR3 has 15 residues. Per the germline V gene, CDR1 is SNHLY and CDR2 is FYNNEI. CDR3 DNA: TGTGCCAGCGGCGGGGCAGGGTCAACACAGATCACGCAGTATTTT. Its protein product is CASGGAGSTQITQYF.

This chain links TRBV27 with TRBJ2-2; no clear D gene. The CDR3 has 14 amino acids. The V end lost 3 bases, the J end lost 2 bases, and 7 bases lay between the germline ends. Germline CDR1 reads MNHEY; CDR2 reads SMNVEV (reference sequence). The CDR3 DNA sequence: TGTGCCAGCAGTTTCGGCTACAACACCGGGGAGCTGTTTTTT. As protein: CASSFGYNTGELFF.

This chain connects TRBV7-3 to TRBJ2-1; D is unclear. Trimming removed 4 bases from V and 0 bases from J, with 10 bases in between. Per germline, CDR1 SGHTA and CDR2 FQGTGA. The CDR3 runs 15 residues. The CDR3 spells CASSSDSSSYNEQFF. The CDR3 DNA reads TGTGCCAGCAGCTCCGACTCGAGCTCCTACAATGAGCAGTTCTTC.